Sequencing of this TCR beta chain was carried out in a study of PD-1 blockade in classical Hodgkin lymphoma. Germline V gene lookup returns CDR1 SGHTA and CDR2 FQGTGA. The CDR3 runs 14 residues. The ends were cut back, 4 bases at V and 4 bases at J, with 13 bases in the middle. Following autologous stem cell transplantation, relapse occurred in every patient, and exposure to brentuximab vedotin varied. From thawed PBMCs, CD4+ T cells were purified using magnetic negative selection. Here immunoSEQ multiplex PCR was the method, and the copy in TCRdb shows in-frame clones only, minus some. The sample holds about 7,700 clones; 70% to 90% are singletons and the top ten take around 1.8%.

The material sequenced was CD4+ T cells from blood, taken at baseline. The rearrangement uses TRBV7-3 and TRBJ1-1, with D possibly TRBD1 on 6 matching bases. This sequence was found in a human donor with classical Hodgkin lymphoma. CDR3 DNA: TGTGCCAGCAGCTGGGGAAGGGGGAGCACTGAAGCTTTCTTT. Its translation is CASSWGRGSTEAFF.